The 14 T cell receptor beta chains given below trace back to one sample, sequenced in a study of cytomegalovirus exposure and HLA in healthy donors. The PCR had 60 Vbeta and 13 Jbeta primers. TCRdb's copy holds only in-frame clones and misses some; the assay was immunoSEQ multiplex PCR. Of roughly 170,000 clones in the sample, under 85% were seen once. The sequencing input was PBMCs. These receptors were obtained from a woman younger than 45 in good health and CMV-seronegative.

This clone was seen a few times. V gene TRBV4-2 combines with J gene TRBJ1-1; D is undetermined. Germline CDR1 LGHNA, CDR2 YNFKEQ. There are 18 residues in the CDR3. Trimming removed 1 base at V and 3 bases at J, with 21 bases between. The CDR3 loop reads CASSQVVLGEGGDTEAFF. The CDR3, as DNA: TGTGCCAGCAGCCAAGTTGTTCTCGGAGAGGGCGGGGACACTGAAGCTTTCTTT.

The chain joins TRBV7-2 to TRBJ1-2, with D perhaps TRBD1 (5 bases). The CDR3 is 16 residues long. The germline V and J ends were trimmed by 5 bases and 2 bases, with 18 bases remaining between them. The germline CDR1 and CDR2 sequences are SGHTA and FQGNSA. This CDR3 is CASSPQAWEKNYGYTF. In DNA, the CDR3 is TGTGCCAGCAGCCCACAGGCGTGGGAAAAGAACTATGGCTACACCTTC. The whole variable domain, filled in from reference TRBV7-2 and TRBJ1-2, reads GAGVSQSPSNKVTEKGKDVELRCDPISGHTALYWYRQSLGQGLEFLIYFQGNSAPDKSGLPSDRFSAERTGGSVSTLTIQRTQQEDSAVYLCASSPQAWEKNYGYTFGSGTRLTVV.

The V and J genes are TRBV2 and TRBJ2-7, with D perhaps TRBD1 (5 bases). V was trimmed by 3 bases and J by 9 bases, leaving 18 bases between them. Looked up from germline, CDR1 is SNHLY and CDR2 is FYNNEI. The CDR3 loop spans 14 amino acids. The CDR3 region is CASSDRAGKAVQYF. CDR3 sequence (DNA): TGTGCCAGCAGTGACAGGGCAGGAAAGGCAGTGCAGTACTTC.

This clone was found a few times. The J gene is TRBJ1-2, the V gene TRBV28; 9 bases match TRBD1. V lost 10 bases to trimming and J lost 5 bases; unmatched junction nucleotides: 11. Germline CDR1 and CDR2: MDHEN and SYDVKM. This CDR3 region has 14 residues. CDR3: CATYRDRVKYGYTF. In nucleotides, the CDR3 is TGTGCCACCTACCGGGACAGGGTCAAGTATGGCTACACCTTC.

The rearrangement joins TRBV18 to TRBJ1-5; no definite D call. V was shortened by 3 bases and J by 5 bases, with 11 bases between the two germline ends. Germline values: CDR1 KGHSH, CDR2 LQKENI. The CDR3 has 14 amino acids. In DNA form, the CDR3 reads TGTGCCAGCTCACCCAGGTTCGGTGATCAGCCCCAGCATTTT. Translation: CASSPRFGDQPQHF.

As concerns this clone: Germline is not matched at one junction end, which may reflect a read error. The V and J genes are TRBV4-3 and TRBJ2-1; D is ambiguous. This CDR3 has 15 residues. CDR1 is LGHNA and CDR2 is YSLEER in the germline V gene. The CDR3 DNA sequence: TGCGTCAGCAGCCAAGTTATCTCGGGCTACAATGAGCAGTTCTTC. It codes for CVSSQVISGYNEQFF.

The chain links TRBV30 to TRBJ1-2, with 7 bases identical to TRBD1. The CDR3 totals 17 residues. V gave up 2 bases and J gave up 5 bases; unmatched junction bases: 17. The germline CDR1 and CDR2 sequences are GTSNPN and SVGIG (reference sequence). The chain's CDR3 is CAWSIIKNRGMGYGYTF. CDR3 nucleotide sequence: TGTGCCTGGAGTATAATAAAAAACAGGGGCATGGGATATGGCTACACCTTC.

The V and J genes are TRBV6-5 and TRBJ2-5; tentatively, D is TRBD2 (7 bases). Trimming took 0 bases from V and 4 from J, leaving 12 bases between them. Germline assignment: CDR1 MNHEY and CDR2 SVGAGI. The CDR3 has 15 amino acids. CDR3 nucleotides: TGTGCCAGCAGTTACTCCAGCGGGACACGAGAGACCCAGTACTTC. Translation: CASSYSSGTRETQYF.

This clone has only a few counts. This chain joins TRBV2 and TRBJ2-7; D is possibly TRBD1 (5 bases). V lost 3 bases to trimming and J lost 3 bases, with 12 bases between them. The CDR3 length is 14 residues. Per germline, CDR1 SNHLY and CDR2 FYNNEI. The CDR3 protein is CASSDRGRVYEQYF. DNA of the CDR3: TGTGCCAGCAGTGATAGGGGCAGGGTCTACGAGCAGTACTTC.

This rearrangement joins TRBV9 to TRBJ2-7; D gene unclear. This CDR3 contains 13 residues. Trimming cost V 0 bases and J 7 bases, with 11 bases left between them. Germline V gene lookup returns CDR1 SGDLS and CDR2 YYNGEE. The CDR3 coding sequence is TGTGCCAGCAGCGTAGATGGGCCACGGGAGCAGTACTTC. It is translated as CASSVDGPREQYF. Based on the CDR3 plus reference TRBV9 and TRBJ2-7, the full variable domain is DSGVTQTPKHLITATGQRVTLRCSPRSGDLSVYWYQQSLDQGLQFLIQYYNGEERAKGNILERFSAQQFPDLHSELNLSSLELGDSALYFCASSVDGPREQYFGPGTRLTVT.

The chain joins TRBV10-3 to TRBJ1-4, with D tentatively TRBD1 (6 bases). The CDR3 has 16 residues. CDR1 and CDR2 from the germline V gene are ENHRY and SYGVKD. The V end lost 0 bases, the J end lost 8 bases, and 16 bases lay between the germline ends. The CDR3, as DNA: TGTGCCATCAGTGAGTCATTGGGGGCTAAGGGCGAAAAACTGTTTTTT. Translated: CAISESLGAKGEKLFF.

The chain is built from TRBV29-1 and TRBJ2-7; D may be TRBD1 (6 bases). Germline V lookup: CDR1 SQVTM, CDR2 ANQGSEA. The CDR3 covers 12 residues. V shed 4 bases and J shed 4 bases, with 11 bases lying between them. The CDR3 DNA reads TGCAGCGTTGTCGGGACAAATTACGAGCAGTACTTC. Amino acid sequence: CSVVGTNYEQYF.

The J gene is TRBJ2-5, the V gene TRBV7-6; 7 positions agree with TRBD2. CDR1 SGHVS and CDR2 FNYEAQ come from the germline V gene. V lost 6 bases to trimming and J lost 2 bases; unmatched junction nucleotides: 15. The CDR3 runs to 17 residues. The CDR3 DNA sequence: TGTGCCAGCAGTTCGCCCTTGGGGTGGACTAGGCAAGAGACCCAGTACTTC. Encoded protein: CASSSPLGWTRQETQYF.

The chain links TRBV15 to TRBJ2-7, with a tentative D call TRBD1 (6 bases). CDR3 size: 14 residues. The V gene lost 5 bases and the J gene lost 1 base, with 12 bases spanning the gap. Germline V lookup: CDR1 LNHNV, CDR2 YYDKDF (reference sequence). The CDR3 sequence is CATSAGQSSYEQYF. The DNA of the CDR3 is TGTGCCACCAGCGCCGGACAGTCTTCCTACGAGCAGTACTTC.